The 19 T cell receptor beta chains below were found in one sample sequenced in a study of blood T cell repertoires in COVID-19 (dated by TCRdb to about 2020). The library relied on the immunoSEQ multiplex PCR assay. The clones in this table, taken by TCRdb from immuneACCESS, are in-frame only. Not every clone is retained; where verified, under half of the shortfall comes from an unresolved V gene, and the cause of the rest is unknown. Recorded for this sample are some 350,000 clones; around 87% of them occurred a single time. Clones ranked in the top ten supply around 2.9% of the sample. Sequences were obtained from peripheral blood. These receptor sequences come from a human donor in a cohort sampled during active COVID-19.

This rearrangement joins TRBV5-1 to TRBJ2-3; TRBD1 aligns across 9 bases. The J segment lost 6 bases and the V segment lost 2 bases, leaving 10 bases of the junction unmatched. Germline CDR1 and CDR2: SGHRS and YFSETQ. This CDR3 is 16 amino acids long. For the CDR3, the DNA is TGCGCCAGCAGCTTACCGGGACAGGGATCAGGGGATACGCAGTATTTT. Residues: CASSLPGQGSGDTQYF.

The chain carries TRBV30 and TRBJ2-2; a possible D gene is TRBD1 (5 bases). CDR1 GTSNPN and CDR2 SVGIG come from the germline V gene (reference sequence). This CDR3 is built from 14 residues. V was cut by 0 bases and J by 5 bases, with 10 bases left in between. The DNA for the CDR3 is TGTGCCTGGAGTGTAGGAAGGGGTACCGGGGAGCTGTTTTTT. Translation gives CAWSVGRGTGELFF. Complete variable domain (other parts from reference TRBV30 and TRBJ2-2): SQTIHQWPATLVQPVGSPLSLECTVEGTSNPNLYWYRQAAGRGLQLLFYSVGIGQISSEVPQNLSASRPQDRQFILSSKKLLLSDSGFYLCAWSVGRGTGELFFGEGSRLTVL.

This clone was found once. The chain links TRBV7-9 to TRBJ2-7; 12 bases map to TRBD2. The V gene end was trimmed by 4 bases and the J gene end by 1 base; junction bases not matched to a gene: 2. This CDR3 contains 15 residues. The germline gives CDR1 SEHNR, CDR2 FQNEAQ (reference sequence). This CDR3 reads CASSSGLAGSYEQYF. CDR3 DNA sequence: TGTGCCAGCAGCTCTGGACTAGCGGGATCCTACGAGCAGTACTTC.

This clone showed up just a few times. The genes are TRBV10-3 and TRBJ2-2, with 11 bases matching TRBD2. Germline V gene lookup returns CDR1 ENHRY and CDR2 SYGVKD. The CDR3 is 15 residues long. The junction had 1 base not matched to a gene; V was cut back by 7 bases and J by 0 bases. CDR3 nucleotides: TGTGCCATCACTAGCGGGGGGTCGAACACCGGGGAGCTGTTTTTT. Its protein is CAITSGGSNTGELFF.

The genes are TRBV7-2 and TRBJ2-7; D is possibly TRBD2 (5 bases). From germline, CDR1 is SGHTA and CDR2 FQGNSA. Trimming removed 5 bases from V and 0 bases from J, with 14 bases in between. This CDR3 is 15 amino acids long. Here the CDR3 DNA reads TGTGCCAGCAGCCGCGTCGGGGAGAGCTCCTACGAGCAGTACTTC. Translated: CASSRVGESSYEQYF. Using reference TRBV7-2 and TRBJ2-7 for the parts outside the CDR3, the full variable domain is GAGVSQSPSNKVTEKGKDVELRCDPISGHTALYWYRQSLGQGLEFLIYFQGNSAPDKSGLPSDRFSAERTGGSVSTLTIQRTQQEDSAVYLCASSRVGESSYEQYFGPGTRLTVT.

V usage is TRBV5-1 and J usage is TRBJ1-6; 8 bases agree with TRBD1. V gave up 1 base and J gave up 9 bases; unmatched junction bases: 0. The CDR3 is 13 amino acids. Germline CDR1 is SGHRS and CDR2 is YFSETQ. CDR3 in DNA: TGCGCCAGCAGCTTGACAGGGGGTTCACCCCTCCACTTT. This translates into CASSLTGGSPLHF.

Regarding this clone: Only one base separates this from a far larger clonotype, so it likely reflects a read error. The chain recombines TRBV27 with TRBJ2-7, with a possible D match to TRBD2 (5 bases). The CDR3 has 14 residues. V lost 5 bases, J lost 1 base, and 12 bases lay in between. CDR1 is MNHEY and CDR2 is SMNVEV in the germline V gene (reference sequence). The DNA of the CDR3 is TGTGCCAGCAGTGAGAGGGCCAGATCCTACGAGCAGTACTTC. Amino acid sequence: CASSERARSYEQYF.

With respect to this clone: The sample contains more than one DNA sequence encoding this CDR3. This chain links TRBV7-8 with TRBJ2-5; D is possibly TRBD1 (6 bases). Trimming stripped 1 base from V and 3 bases from J, with 6 bases between. CDR1 and CDR2 from the germline V gene are SGHVS and FQNEAQ. CDR3 length equals 13 residues. For the CDR3, the DNA is TGTGCCAGCAGCTTAGACAGGGAAGAGACCCAGTACTTC. Protein sequence: CASSLDREETQYF.

The J gene is TRBJ1-4, the V gene TRBV30; 7 bases are a match to TRBD1. This CDR3 comprises 15 residues. The V and J ends lost 1 base and 0 bases, in that order; junction bases with no gene match: 2. The V gene's germline CDR1 is GTSNPN and CDR2 SVGIG (reference sequence). This CDR3 reads CAWSARGATNEKLFF. CDR3 bases: TGTGCCTGGAGTGCCAGGGGGGCAACTAATGAAAAACTGTTTTTT. Full variable domain (rest looked up from reference TRBV30 and TRBJ1-4): SQTIHQWPATLVQPVGSPLSLECTVEGTSNPNLYWYRQAAGRGLQLLFYSVGIGQISSEVPQNLSASRPQDRQFILSSKKLLLSDSGFYLCAWSARGATNEKLFFGSGTQLSVL.

The chain employs TRBV6-9 and TRBJ1-3, with D possibly being TRBD1 (5 bases). Germline lookup yields CDR1 MNHGY and CDR2 SVAAGI. The CDR3 totals 16 residues. V was pared by 3 bases and J by 1 base, with 13 bases between. CDR3 in amino acids: CASSYSSKGSGNTIYF. CDR3 DNA sequence: TGTGCCAGCAGTTACTCGTCGAAGGGGTCTGGAAACACCATATATTTT.

This chain links TRBV12-3 or TRBV12-4 with TRBJ1-5, with unresolved D. This CDR3 contains 13 residues. The V end was cut by 5 bases, the J end by 7 bases, with 12 bases between. The chain's CDR3 is CASSPPGGQPQHF. CDR3 DNA: TGTGCCAGCAGTCCGCCGGGAGGGCAGCCCCAGCATTTT.

At least ten counts were recorded for this clone. This specimen includes other DNA sequences encoding the same CDR3. The chain recombines TRBV11-1 with TRBJ1-6, with D tentatively TRBD1 (5 bases). The V end was cut by 5 bases, the J end by 5 bases, with 10 bases between. The CDR3 loop spans 14 amino acids. The germline gives CDR1 SGHAT, CDR2 FQDESV (reference sequence). DNA of the CDR3: TGTGCCAGCAGCCGCACAGGAAATAATTCACCCCTCCACTTT. It yields the protein CASSRTGNNSPLHF.

The chain has TRBV6-5 and TRBJ1-2; D is ambiguous. Trimming shortened V by 2 bases and J by 8 bases, and 18 bases separated the two germline ends. Germline loops: CDR1 MNHEY, CDR2 SVGAGI. This CDR3 has 15 residues. The CDR3 loop is CASSYVASLPRGYTF. Written as DNA, the CDR3 is TGTGCCAGCAGTTACGTGGCCAGTCTTCCACGAGGCTACACCTTC.

The rearrangement uses TRBV3-1 (or the pseudogene TRBV3-2) and TRBJ2-1, with D unclear. The germline V gene encodes CDR1 LGHDT and CDR2 YNNKEL (reference sequence). Trimming shortened V by 0 bases and J by 9 bases, and 12 bases separated the two germline ends. The CDR3 is 14 amino acids. The CDR3 DNA reads as TGTGCCAGCAGCCAAGATTTAGTTAGTCTTGAGCAGTTCTTC. This codes for CASSQDLVSLEQFF.

The chain employs TRBV6-1 and TRBJ1-5; 7 bases agree with TRBD1. The germline V gene encodes CDR1 MNHNS and CDR2 SASEGT. Trimming cost V 6 bases and J 3 bases; bases outside gene matches: 8. The CDR3 contains 15 residues. The CDR3 loop is CASSIADRPNQPQHF. CDR3 in DNA: TGTGCCAGCAGCATAGCGGACAGGCCCAATCAGCCCCAGCATTTT.

There are a few counts of this clone. The chain links TRBV18 to TRBJ2-7, with D maybe TRBD2 (6 bases). Germline CDR1 and CDR2: KGHSH and LQKENI. CDR3 length equals 15 residues. V was shortened by 0 bases and J by 2 bases, with 11 bases between the two germline ends. The CDR3 sequence is CASSPPVGSPYEQYF. As DNA, the CDR3 is TGTGCCAGCTCACCACCAGTCGGGAGTCCCTACGAGCAGTACTTC.

The V and J genes are TRBV6-5 and TRBJ1-6, with a tentative D call TRBD1 (5 bases). V lost 2 bases and J 5 bases, leaving 13 bases between the germline ends. This CDR3 spans 16 amino acids. Germline V gives CDR1 MNHEY, CDR2 SVGAGI. The CDR3: CASSYRGYGDNSPLHF. The CDR3, as DNA: TGTGCCAGCAGTTACCGGGGGTACGGGGATAATTCACCCCTCCACTTT.

About this clone itself: Other nucleotide sequences in the sample specify the same CDR3. The J gene is TRBJ2-1, the V gene TRBV27; 9 bases fit TRBD1. J was trimmed by 6 bases and V by 6 bases; bases with no gene match: 3. Looked up from germline, CDR1 is MNHEY and CDR2 is SMNVEV (reference sequence). This CDR3 has 13 amino acids. This CDR3 is CASSLDRGNEQFF. For the CDR3, the DNA is TGTGCCAGCAGCCTGGACAGGGGCAATGAGCAGTTCTTC.

J is TRBJ2-1 and V is TRBV5-6; TRBD2 is a possible D gene (6 bases). Germline CDR1 is SGHDT and CDR2 is YYEEEE. Trimming shortened V by 2 bases and J by 8 bases, and 17 bases separated the two germline ends. The CDR3 length is 15 residues. The CDR3 nucleotides are TGTGCCAGCAGCTTACTAGCTACCGATTCTGATGAGCAGTTCTTC. Translating gives CASSLLATDSDEQFF.